This T cell receptor (beta chain) was observed in a study of T cell responses to AZD1222 COVID-19 vaccine. Across the whole study: Second doses at about 4 or about 12 weeks were pooled.

General observations from the study: Once two AZD1222 doses were given, Spike-specific TCR breadth and depth went up. Only a handful of AZD1222 recipients, roughly 6 in all, had baseline seropositivity. A mostly white British donor set with more females was recruited, and clonal diversity was possibly underestimated.

As for this clone: What it recognizes is unknown.

The germline V gene has CDR1 KGHDR and CDR2 SFDVKD. V shed 0 bases, J shed 4 bases, and the junction held 10 bases outside the gene matches. The CDR3 consists of 17 residues. Only in-frame clones appear in the TCRdb table, and some are missing; sequencing was by immunoSEQ multiplex PCR. The sample holds approximately 180,000 clones, approximately 92% seen once. The chain combines TRBV24-1 with TRBJ1-2; 7 bases match TRBD1. The sequence came from an adult in good health. This sample comprised peripheral blood, obtained on day 0 of AZD1222 vaccination. The DNA of the CDR3 is TGTGCCACCAGTGATTTGGAAGGGACAGATTCCTTCTATGGCTACACCTTC. Protein sequence: CATSDLEGTDSFYGYTF.